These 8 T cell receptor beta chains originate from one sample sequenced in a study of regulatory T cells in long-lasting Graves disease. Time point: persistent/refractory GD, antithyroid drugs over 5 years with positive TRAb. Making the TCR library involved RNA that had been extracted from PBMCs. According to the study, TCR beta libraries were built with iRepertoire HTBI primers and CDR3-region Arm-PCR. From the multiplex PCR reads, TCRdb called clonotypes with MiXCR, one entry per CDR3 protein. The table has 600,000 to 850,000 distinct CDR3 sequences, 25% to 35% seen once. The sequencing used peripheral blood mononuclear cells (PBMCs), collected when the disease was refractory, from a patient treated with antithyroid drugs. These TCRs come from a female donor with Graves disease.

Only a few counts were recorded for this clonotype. CDR3 amino acids: CASGFPGDINQPQHF. The CDR3, as DNA: TGTGCCAGCGGATTCCCTGGGGACATAAATCAGCCCCAGCATTTT. The rearrangement links TRBV28 to TRBJ1-5, with a weak D call TRBD1 (6 bases). This CDR3 is 15 amino acids long. Trimming stripped 8 bases from V and 4 bases from J, with 18 bases between. The germline V gene has CDR1 MDHEN and CDR2 SYDVKM.

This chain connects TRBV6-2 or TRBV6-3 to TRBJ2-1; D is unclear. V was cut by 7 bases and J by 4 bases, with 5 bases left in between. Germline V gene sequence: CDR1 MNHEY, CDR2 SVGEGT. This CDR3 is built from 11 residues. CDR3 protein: CASTEYNEQFF. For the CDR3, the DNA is TGTGCCAGCACAGAATACAATGAGCAGTTCTTC.

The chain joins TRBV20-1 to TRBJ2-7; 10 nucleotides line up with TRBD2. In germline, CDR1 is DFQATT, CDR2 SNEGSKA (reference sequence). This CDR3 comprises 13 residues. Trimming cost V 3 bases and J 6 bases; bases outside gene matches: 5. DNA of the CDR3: TGCAGTGCTAGTGGAGCGGGAGGGAGCGAGCAGTACTTC. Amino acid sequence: CSASGAGGSEQYF.

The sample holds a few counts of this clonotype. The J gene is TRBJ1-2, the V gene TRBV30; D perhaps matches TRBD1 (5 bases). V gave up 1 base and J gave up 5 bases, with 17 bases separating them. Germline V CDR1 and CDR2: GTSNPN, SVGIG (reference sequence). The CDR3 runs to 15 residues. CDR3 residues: CAWSGDGSLLYGYTF. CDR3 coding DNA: TGTGCCTGGAGTGGGGACGGTTCCCTTTTGTATGGCTACACCTTC.

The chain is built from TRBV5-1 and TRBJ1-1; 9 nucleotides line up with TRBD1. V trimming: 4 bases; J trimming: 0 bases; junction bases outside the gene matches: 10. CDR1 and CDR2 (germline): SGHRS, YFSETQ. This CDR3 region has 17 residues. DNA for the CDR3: TGCGCCAGCAGCCCGAGGGACAGGGACCCCATGAACACTGAAGCTTTCTTT. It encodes CASSPRDRDPMNTEAFF.

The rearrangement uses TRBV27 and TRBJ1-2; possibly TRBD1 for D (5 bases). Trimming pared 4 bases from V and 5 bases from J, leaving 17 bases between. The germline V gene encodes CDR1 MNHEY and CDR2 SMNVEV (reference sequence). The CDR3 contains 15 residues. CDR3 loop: CASSYYQGLGYGYTF. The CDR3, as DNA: TGTGCCAGCAGTTATTACCAGGGCTTAGGGTATGGCTACACCTTC.

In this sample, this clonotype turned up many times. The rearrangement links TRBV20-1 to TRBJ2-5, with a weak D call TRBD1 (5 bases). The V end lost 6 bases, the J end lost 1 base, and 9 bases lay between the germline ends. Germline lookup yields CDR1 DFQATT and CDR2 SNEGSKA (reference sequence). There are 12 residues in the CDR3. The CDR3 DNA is TGCAGTGCCAGACAGACCCAAGAGACCCAGTACTTC. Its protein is CSARQTQETQYF.

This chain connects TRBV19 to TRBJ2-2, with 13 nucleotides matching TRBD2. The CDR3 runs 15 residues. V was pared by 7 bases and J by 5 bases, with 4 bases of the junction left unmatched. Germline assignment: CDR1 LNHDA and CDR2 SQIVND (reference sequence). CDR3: CASTQTSGRTGELFF. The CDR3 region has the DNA TGTGCCAGTACTCAGACTAGCGGGAGGACCGGGGAGCTGTTTTTT.